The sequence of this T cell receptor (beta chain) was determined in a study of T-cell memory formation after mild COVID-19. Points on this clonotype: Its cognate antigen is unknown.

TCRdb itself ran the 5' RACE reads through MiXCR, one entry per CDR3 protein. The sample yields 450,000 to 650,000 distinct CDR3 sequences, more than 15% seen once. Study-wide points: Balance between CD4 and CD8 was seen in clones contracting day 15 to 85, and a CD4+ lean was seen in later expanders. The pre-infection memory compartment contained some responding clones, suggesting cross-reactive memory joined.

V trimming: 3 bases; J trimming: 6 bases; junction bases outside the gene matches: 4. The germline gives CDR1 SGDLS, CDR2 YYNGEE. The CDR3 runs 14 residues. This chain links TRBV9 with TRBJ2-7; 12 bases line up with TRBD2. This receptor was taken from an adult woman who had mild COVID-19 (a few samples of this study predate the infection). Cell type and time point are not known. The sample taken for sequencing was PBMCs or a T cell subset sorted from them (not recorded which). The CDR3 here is CASSAGTSGFEQYF. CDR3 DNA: TGTGCCAGCAGCGCCGGGACTAGCGGGTTCGAGCAGTACTTC.